This TCR beta chain was observed in a study of regulatory T cells in long-lasting Graves disease (dated by TCRdb to the early 2020s). Describing the broader study: To count as having persistent Graves' disease, a patient had to have received antithyroid drug treatment for over 5 years with TSH receptor autoantibodies remaining persistently positive. A total of 33 samples underwent TCR sequencing: approximately 13 from persistent and roughly 20 from newly diagnosed Graves' disease patients. Antithyroid drugs had been taken for approximately 9.7 years on average by persistent Graves' disease patients in the clinical cohort. The study was conducted in China and was registered as a clinical trial. Patients with persistent Graves' disease were compared with patients with newly diagnosed Graves' disease using TCR sequencing and RNA sequencing of peripheral blood.

The CDR3 spans 15 residues, from the cysteine through the phenylalanine. The CDR3 DNA has 45 bases and is translated from base 1. The junction carries 17 bases between V and J, which are trimmed by 6 bases and 2 bases respectively. Taken from the germline V gene (reference sequence), the CDR1 and CDR2 loops are MNHEY and SMNVEV. This clonotype was found a few times. Its antigen remains unidentified. No much larger clonotype is one base removed from it; base qualities were not supplied. The method was multiplex PCR. Sequencing instrument: Illumina HiSeq 4000. iRepertoire HTBI primers and Arm-PCR amplification of CDR3 regions were used to construct TCR beta libraries. Before sequencing, the PCR products went through gel purification. The study's own analysis went as follows. Gene usage analysis of CDR3 amino acid clonotypes used the approximately 56 TRBV and 14 to 15 TRBJ segments found across samples. COPE and FqMerger were used to merge the filtered high-quality paired reads into contigs. Contigs were aligned with BLAST to IMGT TRBV, TRBD and TRBJ reference genes, and CDR3 was defined per IMGT. Highly expanded clones were defined as clonotypes with a frequency above 0.1%. Repertoire diversity was measured by Shannon entropy, and V-J evenness by the Gini coefficient. A clonotype found in more than one individual was treated as public. TCRdb redid the processing of the public reads, applying fastp at Q25 and MiXCR, and retained in-frame beta chains. Each entry merges the rows of one CDR3 protein and shows their most common DNA and genes. The V and J calls here are based on TCRdb, not the publication. The table for this sample lists around 510,000 distinct CDR3 sequences; less than 25% of them were counted only once. About 7.8% of the sample is taken by the ten largest.

The sample's time point label is to be understood as: persistent/refractory GD, antithyroid drugs over 5 years with positive TRAb. For both TCR sequencing and RNA sequencing, RNA was extracted from PBMCs in TRIzol. The diagnosis of Graves' disease was made according to American Thyroid Association guidelines. Recruitment of patients was carried out at an endocrinology department in Xi'an, China. Each patient gave approximately 8.8 milliliters of peripheral blood, collected in an EDTA anticoagulant tube. PBMCs were isolated by Ficoll Paque Plus density gradient separation without further T cell sorting. An Agilent 2100 Bioanalyzer and agarose gel were used to assess RNA quality, and a NanoDrop 2000 was used to measure RNA concentration. The paper as a whole reports these results and caveats: The study examined only peripheral blood because the primary lesion, thyroid tissue, could not be accessed. Persistent disease showed preferential use of TRBV28, TRBJ1-2 and TRBJ2-5, whereas newly diagnosed disease favored TRBV20-1 and TRBJ2-1. Compared with newly diagnosed patients, patients with persistent Graves' disease had lower TCR Shannon entropy and fewer highly expanded clones, which suggests clonal expansion. The authors acknowledged the small sample size as a limitation that may reduce accuracy. A larger number of public clonotypes was shared among persistent patients (under 3,000) than among newly diagnosed patients (around 870). Sequencing and analysis were limited to the TCR beta chain.

The chain was built from TRBV27 and TRBJ2-7; TRBD1 is a weak D gene call, 5 bases matching. The sample was peripheral blood mononuclear cells (PBMCs), taken when the disease was refractory, from a patient treated with antithyroid drugs. The TCR originated in a female donor with Graves disease. The DNA sequence is as follows: TGTGCCAGCAGACTAAGTAGGGGTATTCCCTACGAGCAGTACTTC. It translates as CASRLSRGIPYEQYF.